Described below is a single T cell receptor beta chain sequence and its context. Its antigen is still unknown. This sample is drawn from a study of T cells after yellow fever vaccination. Study context: The SMART-Seq v4 Ultra Low Input method served to prepare the low-cell-number fractions. Whole-study results and caveats: Most clones from primary vaccination were detected again post-booster (just over 95% CD4, roughly 90% CD8).

Researchers made TCR cDNA using 5'RACE template switching, and this step added a universal primer site and UMIs. TCRdb re-called the 5' RACE reads with MiXCR, one entry per CDR3 protein. The sample includes 100,000 to 150,000 distinct CDR3 sequences, about 8.8% seen only once; the top ten take almost 40%. The V gene's germline CDR1 is DFQATT and CDR2 SNEGSKA (reference sequence). The CDR3 runs 13 residues. V lost 5 bases and J 6 bases, leaving 11 bases between the germline ends. The sequenced sample was CD8+ T cells sorted from PBMCs, obtained on the day of the yellow fever booster vaccination. The rearrangement links TRBV20-1 to TRBJ1-6, with D hard to call. This clonotype was sampled from a man aged 18 to 29 who received the YFV17D yellow fever vaccine. The CDR3: CSAFTPPNSPLHF. CDR3 nucleotide sequence: TGCAGTGCTTTTACCCCTCCTAATTCACCCCTCCACTTT.